This TCR beta chain was sequenced for a study of technical replicates of blood from a handful of donors. Profiling relied on immunoSEQ multiplex PCR, and the TCRdb table lists in-frame clones only, not all of them. The data contain approximately 100,000 clones, just over 95% of them seen just once; the ten biggest clones take up 0.2% to 0.25%. Trimming took 5 bases from V and 4 from J, leaving 11 bases between them. The CDR3 consists of 13 residues. In germline, CDR1 is LNHNV, CDR2 YYDKDF (reference sequence). The TCR originated in a human donor in good health. The sample was T cells isolated from PBMCs. V is TRBV15 and J is TRBJ1-1; possibly TRBD1 for D (5 bases). The CDR3 DNA is TGTGCCACCAGCTCAGCCGGGGGCACTGAAGCTTTCTTT. It yields the protein CATSSAGGTEAFF.